This T cell receptor (beta chain) is from a study of blood T cell repertoires in COVID-19 (dated by TCRdb to 2018 to 2021). Concerning the study at large: The collaborator samples originated in the United States, Italy and Spain and spanned the acute and convalescent phases of COVID-19. A de-identified subject ID, COVID-19 status, age in years and sex were almost always included in the sample metadata. Where available, HLA class I and class II types were taken from metadata supplied by the sample provider and were not determined by assay-based typing. Deeply sampled blood TCRbeta repertoires from subjects exposed to, actively infected with, or recovered from COVID-19 were included in the dataset. The repertoires were made available in a free public database intended to serve as a resource for research on the immune response to SARS-CoV-2. Samples were obtained from the ongoing ImmuneRACE study (first 160 participants) and from over 1,000 subjects provided by 6 global collaborators. The material from the prospective study consisted of cDNA or gDNA derived from T cells, B-cell-depleted T cells, or PBMCs. What the research found in general, with its limitations: How much clinical and demographic metadata was included differed by source and by participant, and the metadata was provided uncurated.

Whole blood was collected in K2EDTA tubes by collaborating institutions according to the institutions' own protocols. Collaborator samples were shipped for TCRbeta analysis as frozen whole blood, isolated PBMCs, or DNA extracted from either sample type. TCRbeta CDR3 regions were amplified from genomic DNA using the immunoSEQ Assay, a bias-controlled multiplex PCR. In the paper's pipeline: The number of nucleated cells in each sample was estimated from the amplification of reference gene primers within the assay. Sequence reads were collapsed and filtered to measure the absolute abundance of every unique TCRbeta CDR3 rearrangement. For each sample, productive Simpson clonality was calculated as the square root of Simpson's diversity index over productive rearrangements. The immuneACCESS repertoire file appears here via TCRdb, limited to in-frame rearrangements. These files lack a portion of the clones; in checked studies, under half of the deficit traces to unresolved V genes, and the cause of the others is not known. Clone size and V and J calls were adopted from that table, with D and trimming inferred from the DNA. The sample has 85,000 to 120,000 clones on record, roughly 80% of them singletons. Around 4.5% of the sample is taken by the ten largest.

A single count supports this clone. Its antigen specificity is not known. No per-base quality is available; no much larger clone lies one base away. Specimen: peripheral blood. This clonotype was sampled from a human donor in a cohort sampled during active COVID-19.

The encoded CDR3 is CASTSPWTGGGEQFF. Here is the DNA: TGTGCCAGCACCTCACCCTGGACAGGAGGGGGTGAGCAGTTCTTC. The chain is assembled from TRBV6-5 and TRBJ2-1, and perhaps TRBD1 as D gene, on 7 matching bases. Inclusive of the bounding cysteine and phenylalanine, the CDR3 is 15 residues long. Solely the CDR3 DNA is kept, with 45 bases framed from the first base. At the junction V is shortened by 7 bases and J by 9 bases, with 22 bases in between. The germline V gene yields MNHEY for CDR1 and SVGAGI for CDR2.